A selection of T cell receptor beta chains follows, all from one sample in a study of T cell responses to AZD1222 COVID-19 vaccine. Clones were read by immunoSEQ multiplex PCR, and TCRdb kept only the in-frame ones, dropping some. The sample lists 95,000 to 130,000 clones, roughly nine tenths occurring once. This material consisted of peripheral blood, taken 28 days after the second AZD1222 dose. These receptors came from an adult who received the AZD1222 COVID-19 vaccine. Both conserved end residues are trimmed from each CDR3.

j_call v_call cdr3_length cdr3_aa
TRBJ2-5 TRBV5-1 12 ASSYGRSQETQY
TRBJ2-5 TRBV6-5 9 ASSYGETQY
TRBJ2-7 TRBV2 13 ASRSGTGGTHEQY
TRBJ2-1 TRBV4-1 13 ASSQLGLTYNEQF
TRBJ2-1 TRBV27 12 ASSLWTSGSGQF
TRBJ2-7 TRBV6-6 14 ASRFAPGLGEGEQY
TRBJ1-5 TRBV6-6 15 ASSQRFYREDAQPQH
TRBJ1-5 TRBV28 14 ASRTGNLEFYQPQH
TRBJ2-7 TRBV27 13 ASSLSGRAVYEQY
TRBJ1-2 TRBV7-8 12 ASSLDPVNYGYT
TRBJ1-1 TRBV27 12 ASAPGQMNTEAF
TRBJ1-6 TRBV27 9 ASTNAGPLH
TRBJ1-4 TRBV11-2 15 ASSFLQRPATNEKLF
TRBJ1-1 TRBV27 16 ASRLRGLRVGVGTEAF
TRBJ1-3 TRBV5-1 14 ASSLGRQFLGNTIY
TRBJ1-2 TRBV9 13 ASSASPGGVHGYT
TRBJ2-3 TRBV5-1 15 ASSFLVAGSITDTQY
TRBJ1-6 TRBV6-5 12 ASSAPRYNSPLH
TRBJ2-7 TRBV7-2 13 ASSLGQGAPYEQY
TRBJ1-4 TRBV11-2 12 ASSLGQGNEKLF
TRBJ2-1 TRBV12-3/TRBV12-4 8 ASSLYEQF
TRBJ1-1 TRBV7-9 11 ASSLEGTTEAF
TRBJ2-7 TRBV7-9 11 ASSLGQADEQY
TRBJ2-1 TRBV2 13 ASRAHVGGGNEQF
TRBJ1-3 TRBV28 13 ASSRPGASGNTIY
TRBJ1-5 TRBV7-9 8 PPEDQPQH
TRBJ1-1 TRBV9 16 ASSAQMDRGLWNTEAF
TRBJ2-7 TRBV7-2 11 ASSSGLAAEQY
TRBJ1-2 TRBV27 6 ASSGYT
TRBJ2-1 TRBV4-1 14 ASSQEGLVASGEQF
TRBJ1-4 TRBV2 11 ASNIRANEKLF
TRBJ1-2 TRBV6-6 13 ASARGRGSNYGYT
TRBJ2-1 TRBV29-1 15 SVDVWVGGLAGYEQF
TRBJ1-2 TRBV7-9 14 ASSLWTGDTNYGYT
TRBJ1-5 TRBV27 13 ASSPRGRGNQPQH
TRBJ1-2 TRBV18 13 ASSPGLGQGDGYT
TRBJ2-2 TRBV2 13 ASSEVTGVTGELF
TRBJ2-7 TRBV5-8 13 ASSLATGGTHEQY
TRBJ2-7 TRBV30 11 AWSAGQSYEQY
TRBJ2-2 TRBV9 13 ASTIGQGGTGELF
TRBJ2-3 TRBV6-6 15 ASSLQTSGRRTDTQY
TRBJ2-3 TRBV7-3 12 ASSLGAAQDTQY
TRBJ1-1 TRBV5-6 13 ASAKLRGVVTEAF
TRBJ1-1 TRBV2 11 ASSGTGTGEAF
TRBJ1-2 TRBV28 9 ASSSGIGYT
TRBJ2-2 TRBV14 13 ASSPREISTGELF
TRBJ2-3 TRBV11-3 11 ASSSPHTDTQY
TRBJ2-5 TRBV20-1 13 SASPRVGVGETQY
TRBJ2-1 TRBV29-1 12 SVVFWDYNNEQF
TRBJ2-1 TRBV30 12 AWSVGASAGEQF
TRBJ1-2 TRBV19 11 ASSVQGGYGYT
TRBJ2-5 TRBV2 12 ASSWGGKQETQY